Below, 20 T cell receptor beta chains from the same sample are listed, as sequenced in a study of cytomegalovirus exposure and HLA in healthy donors. This PCR relied on a set of 60 Vbeta primers and 13 Jbeta primers. Some clones are missing from TCRdb's copy, which holds only in-frame ones; the method was immunoSEQ multiplex PCR. The table includes 150,000 to 200,000 clones, approximately 67% detected once. Specimen: PBMCs. These receptors all stem from a woman aged 18-35 years in good health and CMV-seropositive.

This clone showed up just a few times. V gene TRBV6-6 combines with J gene TRBJ1-1; 7 bases align to TRBD1. Per germline, CDR1 MNHNY and CDR2 SVGAGI (reference sequence). This CDR3 contains 15 residues. V dropped 5 bases and J dropped 1; count of bases not matched to a gene: 7. The CDR3 DNA reads TGTGCCAGCAGTCCCACAGGGACAGCGAACACTGAAGCTTTCTTT. Amino acids: CASSPTGTANTEAFF.

This chain uses TRBV2 with TRBJ2-4; 7 positions agree with TRBD1. Germline V gene lookup returns CDR1 SNHLY and CDR2 FYNNEI. This CDR3 spans 13 amino acids. The V and J ends lost 5 bases and 7 bases, in that order; junction bases with no gene match: 5. The CDR3 is CASSTGEWNIQYF. The CDR3 nucleotides read TGTGCCAGCAGTACAGGGGAGTGGAACATTCAGTACTTC.

CDR3 in DNA: TGTGCCAGCAGTGAGACAGGGGCTAATGAAAAACTGTTTTTT. Residues: CASSETGANEKLFF. This chain links TRBV6-5 with TRBJ1-4; 8 bases line up with TRBD1. Germline V gives CDR1 MNHEY, CDR2 SVGAGI. V shed 5 bases and J 3 bases; nucleotides not matched to a gene: 2. The CDR3 loop spans 14 amino acids.

The rearrangement uses TRBV15 and TRBJ2-3, with 11 bases that match TRBD1. J gave up 4 bases and V 1 base, and 4 bases lay outside the gene matches. From germline, CDR1 is LNHNV and CDR2 YYDKDF (reference sequence). The CDR3 extends over 16 amino acids. CDR3 in amino acids: CATSRAGTGGPDTQYF. DNA of the CDR3: TGTGCCACCAGCAGAGCCGGGACAGGGGGACCAGATACGCAGTATTTT.

A few counts support this clone. V and J are TRBV4-2 and TRBJ1-4; unclear D gene. The germline V and J ends were trimmed by 6 bases and 8 bases, with 16 bases remaining between them. From germline, CDR1 is LGHNA and CDR2 YNFKEQ. This CDR3 has 14 residues. The CDR3 region is CASSRDGRPEKLFF. The CDR3 bases are TGTGCCAGCAGTCGGGATGGACGCCCAGAAAAACTGTTTTTT.

This clone has just a few counts. The chain recombines TRBV6-6 with TRBJ1-1; possibly TRBD1 for D (5 bases). V was pared by 2 bases and J by 0 bases, with 13 bases between. This CDR3 region has 16 residues. Germline V CDR1 and CDR2: MNHNY, SVGAGI (reference sequence). DNA for the CDR3: TGTGCCAGCAGTTACGTTCAGGGTACCATGAACACTGAAGCTTTCTTT. This codes for CASSYVQGTMNTEAFF.

V usage is TRBV2 and J usage is TRBJ2-7; D perhaps matches TRBD2 (5 bases). The CDR3 extends over 11 amino acids. In germline, CDR1 is SNHLY, CDR2 FYNNEI. Between the trimmed V and J ends, which lost 6 bases and 6 bases, there was a span of 9 bases. CDR3 nucleotide sequence: TGTGCCAGCAGCCCTAGCTCCGAGCAGTACTTC. Encoded protein: CASSPSSEQYF.

This clone was detected only once. V gene TRBV30 combines with J gene TRBJ2-1, with 11 bases aligning to TRBD2. Germline CDR1 reads GTSNPN; CDR2 reads SVGIG (reference sequence). CDR3 size: 16 residues. J was trimmed by 1 base and V by 8 bases; bases with no gene match: 10. The CDR3 DNA reads as TGTGCCGGGGGAACTAGCGGGAGTAGGTCCTACAATGAGCAGTTCTTC. Translation gives CAGGTSGSRSYNEQFF.

This chain uses TRBV14 with TRBJ2-1; 9 bases are a match to TRBD1. Germline V gene lookup returns CDR1 SGHDN and CDR2 FVKESK. The CDR3 runs to 13 residues. Trimming took 2 bases from V and 14 from J; bases not matched to a gene: 7. CDR3 region: CASSQRRTGEKFF. The CDR3 DNA reads as TGTGCCAGCAGCCAAAGGAGGACAGGGGAAAAGTTCTTC.

This sequence joins TRBV7-9 and TRBJ1-1; D remains unclear. The CDR3 loop spans 14 amino acids. With 1 base removed from V and 0 bases from J, the gap between germline ends came to 6 bases. Germline V gene data show CDR1 as SEHNR and CDR2 as FQNEAQ (reference sequence). The CDR3 loop is CASSLGALNTEAFF. In nucleotides, the CDR3 is TGTGCCAGCAGCTTAGGGGCATTGAACACTGAAGCTTTCTTT.

The CDR3 coding sequence is TGTGCCAGCAGCCCTCCACGCGGGGGGCCTAGGACCGGGGAGCTGTTTTTT. Residues: CASSPPRGGPRTGELFF. The chain uses TRBV7-2 and TRBJ2-2, with 8 bases lining up with TRBD2. The V gene's germline CDR1 is SGHTA and CDR2 FQGNSA. J was trimmed by 5 bases and V by 5 bases; bases with no gene match: 13. This CDR3 has 17 residues.

V gene TRBV7-9 combines with J gene TRBJ2-3; 8 bases are a match to TRBD2. There are 14 residues in the CDR3. CDR1 is SEHNR and CDR2 is FQNEAQ in the germline V gene (reference sequence). Trimming at V came to 4 bases and at J to 4 bases, leaving 4 bases not matched to a gene. This CDR3 reads CASSSQTSADTQYF. The CDR3 DNA reads as TGTGCCAGCAGCTCGCAGACTAGCGCAGATACGCAGTATTTT.

The chain carries TRBV18 and TRBJ2-7, with no clear D. Trimming stripped 4 bases from V and 2 bases from J, with 12 bases between. Germline V gives CDR1 KGHSH, CDR2 LQKENI. The CDR3 spans 14 residues. The CDR3 coding sequence is TGTGCCAGCTCACAAGACACATACCCCTACGAGCAGTACTTC. Translation: CASSQDTYPYEQYF.

The gene calls are TRBV23-1 and TRBJ1-4, with D unresolved. TRBV23-1 is an open reading frame, and its role is uncertain. The CDR3 loop spans 22 amino acids. V was cut by 3 bases and J by 0 bases, with 29 bases left in between. The DNA of the CDR3 is TGCGCCAGCAGTCAGGACTTCAGGTGCGGGTACAAGGAGAACTCAACTAATGAAAAACTGTTTTTT. It is translated as CASSQDFRCGYKENSTNEKLFF.

The chain recombines TRBV28 with TRBJ2-7; D possibly corresponds to TRBD1 (5 bases). CDR1 and CDR2 from the germline V gene are MDHEN and SYDVKM. Trimming removed 4 bases at V and 5 bases at J, with 15 bases between. There are 14 residues in the CDR3. CDR3 amino acids: CASSSTPGYDEQYF. CDR3 nucleotide sequence: TGTGCCAGCAGTTCAACACCAGGGTACGACGAGCAGTACTTC.

This sequence joins TRBV4-1 and TRBJ1-2; tentatively, D is TRBD1 (5 bases). Germline CDR1 reads MGHRA; CDR2 reads YSYEKL. There are 16 residues in the CDR3. Trimming cost V 1 base and J 8 bases, with 20 bases left between them. DNA for the CDR3: TGCGCCAGCAGCCAAGTTCCAGACTTGAGGGGAGGGGGCTACACCTTC. It yields the protein CASSQVPDLRGGGYTF.

The chain joins TRBV13 to TRBJ2-7; tentative D call: TRBD1 (6 bases). Germline V gives CDR1 PRHDT, CDR2 FYEKMQ (reference sequence). The germline V and J ends were trimmed by 1 base and 6 bases, with 16 bases remaining between them. The CDR3 loop spans 15 amino acids. This chain's CDR3 is CASSLVGSGEAEQYF. The CDR3 DNA reads as TGTGCCAGCAGCTTAGTGGGCTCAGGGGAAGCCGAGCAGTACTTC.

This clone came up once. The chain employs TRBV2 and TRBJ2-1; 10 bases are a match to TRBD2. The germline gives CDR1 SNHLY, CDR2 FYNNEI. Trimming at V came to 2 bases and at J to 0 bases, leaving 13 bases not matched to a gene. This CDR3 has 20 residues. CDR3: CASSENGPGSSGGSYNEQFF. CDR3 coding DNA: TGTGCCAGCAGTGAAAACGGTCCAGGGTCTAGCGGGGGCTCCTACAATGAGCAGTTCTTC.

Only a few counts were recorded for this clone. V usage is TRBV5-4 and J usage is TRBJ1-4; TRBD1 agrees at 9 bases. Trimming removed 2 bases from V and 7 bases from J; junction bases left unmatched: 3. CDR3 length: 14 residues. Per germline, CDR1 SGHNT and CDR2 YYREEE (reference sequence). CDR3: CASSLQGAAEKLFF. For the CDR3, the DNA is TGTGCCAGCAGCTTACAGGGGGCGGCTGAAAAACTGTTTTTT. Full variable domain (missing parts from reference TRBV5-4 and TRBJ1-4): ETGVTQSPTHLIKTRGQQVTLRCSSQSGHNTVSWYQQALGQGPQFIFQYYREEENGRGNFPPRFSGLQFPNYSSELNVNALELDDSALYLCASSLQGAAEKLFFGSGTQLSVL.

The J gene is TRBJ2-7, the V gene TRBV7-2; no firm D call. The CDR3 contains 14 residues. The V and J ends lost 1 base and 3 bases respectively, with 10 bases between them. CDR1 and CDR2 from the germline V gene are SGHTA and FQGNSA. CDR3 residues: CASSLGGSGYEQYF. CDR3 DNA sequence: TGTGCCAGCAGCTTAGGAGGTTCCGGCTACGAGCAGTACTTC.